The clone carrying this T cell receptor (beta chain) appeared many times. Its specificity is unknown. V lost 0 bases, J lost 6 bases, and 15 bases lay in between. There are 16 residues in the CDR3. Germline-derived CDR1 and CDR2 are MNHEY and SVGAGI. The source of the sample is a study of T cell repertoires in cytomegalovirus infection. Study context: TCR beta signatures that were public indicated CMV infection and matching HLA type.

Whole-study findings and limits: Predominance within the ex vivo response was attributable to HLA-C-restricted CMV-specific TCR beta clonotypes. Accumulated public TCR beta family frequency recognized individuals carrying CMV together with the relevant HLA.

TCRdb re-called the reads with MiXCR, one entry per CDR3 protein. This table has approximately 500,000 distinct CDR3 sequences, 26% appearing once. The V gene is TRBV6-5, the J gene TRBJ2-1; D could derive from TRBD1 or TRBD2 (5 bases each). Material for sequencing was PBMCs. The origin of this receptor is a human donor in good health (CMV status not recorded). Some clones in this sample may be carry-over from other donors' samples. CDR3 nucleotide sequence: TGTGCCAGCAGTTACTCCGTCCGGGTTGGGGGCAATGAGCAGTTCTTC. Protein: CASSYSVRVGGNEQFF.